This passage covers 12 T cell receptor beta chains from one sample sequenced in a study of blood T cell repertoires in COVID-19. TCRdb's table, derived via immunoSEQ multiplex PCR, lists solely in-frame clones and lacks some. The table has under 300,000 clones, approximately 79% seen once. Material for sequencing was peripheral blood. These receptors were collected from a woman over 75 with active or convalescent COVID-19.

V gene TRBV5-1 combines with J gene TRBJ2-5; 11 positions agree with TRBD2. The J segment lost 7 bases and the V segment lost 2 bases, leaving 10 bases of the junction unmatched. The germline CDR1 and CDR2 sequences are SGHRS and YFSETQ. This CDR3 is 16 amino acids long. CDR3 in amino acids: CASSLMFIAGGVTQYF. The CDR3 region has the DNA TGCGCCAGCAGCTTAATGTTCATAGCGGGAGGGGTGACCCAGTACTTC.

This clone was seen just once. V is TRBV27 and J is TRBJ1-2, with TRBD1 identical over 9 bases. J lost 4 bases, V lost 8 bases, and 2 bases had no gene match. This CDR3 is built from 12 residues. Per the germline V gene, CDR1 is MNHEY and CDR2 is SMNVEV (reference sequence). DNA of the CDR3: TGTGCCAGCGGGACAGGGATCTATGGCTACACCTTC. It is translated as CASGTGIYGYTF.

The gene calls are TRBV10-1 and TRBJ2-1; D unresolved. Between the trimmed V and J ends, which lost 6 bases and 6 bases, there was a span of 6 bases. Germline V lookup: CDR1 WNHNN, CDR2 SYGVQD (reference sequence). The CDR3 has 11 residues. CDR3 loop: CASSAGNEQFF. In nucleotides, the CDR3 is TGCGCCAGCAGCGCCGGCAATGAGCAGTTCTTC.

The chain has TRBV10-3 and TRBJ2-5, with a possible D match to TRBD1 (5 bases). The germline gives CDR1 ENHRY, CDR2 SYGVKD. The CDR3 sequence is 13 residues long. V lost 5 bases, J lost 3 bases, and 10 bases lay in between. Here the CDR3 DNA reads TGTGCCATCAGTTCAGGGATTGAAGAGACCCAGTACTTC. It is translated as CAISSGIEETQYF.

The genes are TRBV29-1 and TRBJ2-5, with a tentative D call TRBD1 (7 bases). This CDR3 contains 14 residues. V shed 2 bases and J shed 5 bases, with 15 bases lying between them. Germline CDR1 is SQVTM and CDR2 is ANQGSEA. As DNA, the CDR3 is TGCAGCGTTGAACGTCAGGGGGGAGGTGAGACCCAGTACTTC. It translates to CSVERQGGGETQYF.

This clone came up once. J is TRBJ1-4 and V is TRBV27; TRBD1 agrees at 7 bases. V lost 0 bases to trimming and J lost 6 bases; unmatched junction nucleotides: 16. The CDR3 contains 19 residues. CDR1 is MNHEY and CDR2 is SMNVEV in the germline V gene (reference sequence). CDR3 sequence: CASSLSSMVLPGGDEKLFF. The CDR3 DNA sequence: TGTGCCAGCAGTTTATCGAGTATGGTGTTACCAGGGGGTGATGAAAAACTGTTTTTT.

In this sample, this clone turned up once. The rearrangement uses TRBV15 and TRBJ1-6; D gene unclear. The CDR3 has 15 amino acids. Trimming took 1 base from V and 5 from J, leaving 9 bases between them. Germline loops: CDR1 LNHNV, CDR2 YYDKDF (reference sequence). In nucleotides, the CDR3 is TGTGCCACCAGCAGAGGGCGGGCAGATAATTCACCCCTCCACTTT. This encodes CATSRGRADNSPLHF.

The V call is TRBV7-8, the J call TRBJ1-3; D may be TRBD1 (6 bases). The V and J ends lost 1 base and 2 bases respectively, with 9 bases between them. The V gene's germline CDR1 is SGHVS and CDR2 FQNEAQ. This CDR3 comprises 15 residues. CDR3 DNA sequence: TGTGCCAGCAGCTTAGACAGGGCTACTGGAAACACCATATATTTT. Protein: CASSLDRATGNTIYF. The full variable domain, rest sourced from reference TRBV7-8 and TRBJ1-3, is GAGVSQSPRYKVAKRGQDVALRCDPISGHVSLFWYQQALGQGPEFLTYFQNEAQLDKSGLPSDRFFAERPEGSVSTLKIQRTQQEDSAVYLCASSLDRATGNTIYFGEGSWLTVV.

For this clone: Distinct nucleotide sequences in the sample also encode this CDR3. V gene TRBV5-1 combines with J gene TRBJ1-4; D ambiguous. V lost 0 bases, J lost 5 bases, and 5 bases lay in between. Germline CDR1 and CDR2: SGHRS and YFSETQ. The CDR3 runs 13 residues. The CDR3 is CASSLDSNEKLFF. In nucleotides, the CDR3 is TGCGCCAGCAGCTTGGACAGCAATGAAAAACTGTTTTTT.

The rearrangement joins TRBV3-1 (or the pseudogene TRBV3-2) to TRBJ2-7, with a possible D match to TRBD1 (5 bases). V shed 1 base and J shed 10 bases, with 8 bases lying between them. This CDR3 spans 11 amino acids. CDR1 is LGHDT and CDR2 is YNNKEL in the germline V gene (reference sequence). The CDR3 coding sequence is TGTGCCAGCAGCCAAGTTGGGGCACAGTACTTC. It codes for CASSQVGAQYF.

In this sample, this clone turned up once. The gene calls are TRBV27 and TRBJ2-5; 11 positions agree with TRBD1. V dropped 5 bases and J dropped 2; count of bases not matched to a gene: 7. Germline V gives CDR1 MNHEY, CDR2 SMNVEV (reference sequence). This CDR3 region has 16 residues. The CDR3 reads CASSLGTGGPQETQYF. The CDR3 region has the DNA TGTGCCAGCAGTCTTGGGACAGGGGGACCACAAGAGACCCAGTACTTC.

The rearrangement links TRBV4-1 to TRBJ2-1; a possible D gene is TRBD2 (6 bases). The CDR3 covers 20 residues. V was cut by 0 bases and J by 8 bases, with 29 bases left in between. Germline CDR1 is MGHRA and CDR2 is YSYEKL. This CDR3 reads CASSQESFREGTRKGHEQFF. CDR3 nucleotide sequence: TGCGCCAGCAGCCAAGAAAGCTTTAGAGAGGGGACTCGCAAGGGACATGAGCAGTTCTTC.